Described below is a single TCR beta chain sequence and its context. The sample comes from a study of T cell changes during pregnancy in multiple sclerosis. The CDR3 runs to 13 residues. Germline-derived CDR1 and CDR2 are ENHRY and SYGVKD. V shed 2 bases and J shed 5 bases, with 7 bases lying between them. Measured with immunoSEQ multiplex PCR; TCRdb has only the in-frame clones, and not every one. Among roughly 110,000 clones listed, 85% to 95% were seen once. Sample: peripheral blood, taken after pregnancy. V usage is TRBV10-3 and J usage is TRBJ1-5; D remains unclear. The sequence was obtained from a female donor with multiple sclerosis, enrolled in a pregnancy study. This CDR3 reads CAISEMADQPQHF. The CDR3 region has the DNA TGTGCCATCAGTGAGATGGCGGATCAGCCCCAGCATTTT.